Listed here are 32 T cell receptor beta chains from one sample, sequenced in a study of T cell responses to AZD1222 COVID-19 vaccine. Method: immunoSEQ multiplex PCR; TCRdb's copy keeps in-frame clones and lacks some. Altogether about 83,000 clones are present, 80% to 90% being singletons, with the ten largest covering around 3.6%. This material consisted of peripheral blood, taken 28 days after the second AZD1222 dose. Every receptor here comes from an adult who received the AZD1222 COVID-19 vaccine.

This sequence joins TRBV5-5 and TRBJ1-6, with D unresolved. V was cut by 2 bases and J by 6 bases, with 6 bases left in between. Germline assignment: CDR1 SGHKS and CDR2 YYEKEE (reference sequence). The CDR3 has 13 residues. CDR3 protein: CASSFDGNSPLHF. CDR3 bases: TGTGCCAGCAGCTTTGACGGTAATTCACCCCTCCACTTT.

The chain has TRBV2 and TRBJ1-1; TRBD1 might be the D (5 bases). Deletions cut 6 bases from V and 11 bases from J, with 16 bases between. The CDR3 has 12 amino acids. Germline assignment: CDR1 SNHLY and CDR2 FYNNEI. The CDR3 DNA reads TGTGCCAGCAGCGGGACGGGTACCGTTGCTTTCTTT. This codes for CASSGTGTVAFF.

This clone was detected once. The V call is TRBV2, the J call TRBJ1-1, with D possibly TRBD1 on 5 matching bases. Germline V gene lookup returns CDR1 SNHLY and CDR2 FYNNEI. The CDR3 contains 14 residues. V dropped 7 bases and J dropped 0 bases, with 12 bases sitting between them. The CDR3 sequence is CASNRGPMNTEAFF. CDR3 coding DNA: TGTGCCAGCAATAGGGGCCCGATGAACACTGAAGCTTTCTTT.

The rearrangement links TRBV11-2 to TRBJ2-2; TRBD2 matches at 9 bases. Trimming cost V 4 bases and J 5 bases; bases outside gene matches: 5. This CDR3 is built from 15 residues. CDR1 SGHAT and CDR2 FQNNGV come from the germline V gene. The CDR3 is CASSWIAGETGELFF. The CDR3 nucleotides read TGTGCCAGCAGCTGGATAGCGGGAGAAACCGGGGAGCTGTTTTTT.

The CDR3 nucleotides are TGCGCCAGCAGCCTCCCGGACAGGGTCCACTATGGCTACACCTTC. Its translation is CASSLPDRVHYGYTF. The rearrangement joins TRBV4-1 to TRBJ1-2, with 8 bases aligning to TRBD1. Germline values: CDR1 MGHRA, CDR2 YSYEKL. Trimming at V came to 4 bases and at J to 3 bases, leaving 7 bases not matched to a gene. The CDR3 length is 15 residues.

V usage is TRBV4-1 and J usage is TRBJ2-1; D is unclear. The length of the CDR3 is 12 residues. Germline lookup yields CDR1 MGHRA and CDR2 YSYEKL. V dropped 0 bases and J dropped 10 bases, with 7 bases sitting between them. The CDR3 sequence: CASSQDLGEQFF. The CDR3 bases are TGCGCCAGCAGCCAAGATCTCGGAGAGCAGTTCTTC.

V usage is TRBV7-9 and J usage is TRBJ2-1, with 8 bases that match TRBD1. Losses at the gene ends were 1 base for V and 5 bases for J; bases not matched to a gene: 1. From germline, CDR1 is SEHNR and CDR2 FQNEAQ (reference sequence). This CDR3 comprises 14 residues. The CDR3 DNA sequence: TGTGCCAGCAGCTTAGTACAGGGGGACAATGAGCAGTTCTTC. It yields the protein CASSLVQGDNEQFF. Together with reference TRBV7-9 and TRBJ2-1, the CDR3 gives the full variable domain: DTGVSQNPRHKITKRGQNVTFRCDPISEHNRLYWYRQTLGQGPEFLTYFQNEAQLEKSRLLSDRFSAERPKGSFSTLEIQRTEQGDSAMYLCASSLVQGDNEQFFGPGTRLTVL.

Only one count was recorded for this clone. Germline and junction disagree at one end, which may indicate a read error. V and J are TRBV9 and TRBJ1-1; the D is unclear. CDR1 and CDR2 from the germline V gene are SGDLS and YYNGEE. The CDR3 length is 13 residues. The CDR3 DNA sequence: TGTGCCAGCAGCGTAGGCGGGAACGCTGAAGCTTTCTTT. Translated, it gives CASSVGGNAEAFF.

The chain employs TRBV29-1 and TRBJ2-1, with D possibly being TRBD2 (5 bases). The CDR3 sequence is 15 residues long. The germline V gene encodes CDR1 SQVTM and CDR2 ANQGSEA. V lost 4 bases, J lost 5 bases, and 18 bases lay in between. As DNA, the CDR3 is TGCAGCGTTGGACACGGCCAGCGGAGCAACAATGAGCAGTTCTTC. Its protein product is CSVGHGQRSNNEQFF.

The chain links TRBV4-3 to TRBJ2-7; D is possibly TRBD1 or TRBD2 (5 bases each). CDR1 is LGHNA, CDR2 YSLEER, per germline. The CDR3 has 14 residues. Trimming took off 4 bases at V and 0 bases at J, with 10 bases between the two ends. The DNA for the CDR3 is TGCGCCAGCAGCCTGGGGGAGAGCTCCTACGAGCAGTACTTC. Its translation: CASSLGESSYEQYF.

The CDR3, as DNA: TGCGCCAGCAGCCAAGAGGGGGTAGTCGGGGAAAAACTGTTTTTT. This gives the protein CASSQEGVVGEKLFF. The chain is built from TRBV4-1 and TRBJ1-4, with D perhaps matching TRBD1 (5 bases). This CDR3 is built from 15 residues. Looked up from germline, CDR1 is MGHRA and CDR2 is YSYEKL. V lost 0 bases, J lost 8 bases, and 13 bases lay in between.

The V and J genes are TRBV18 and TRBJ1-1; D remains ambiguous. The CDR3 runs to 15 residues. Trimming took off 6 bases at V and 0 bases at J, with 14 bases between the two ends. Germline values: CDR1 KGHSH, CDR2 LQKENI. Here the CDR3 DNA reads TGTGCCAGCTCGGAAGACTGGAACTTGAACACTGAAGCTTTCTTT. It codes for CASSEDWNLNTEAFF.

The rearrangement links TRBV19 to TRBJ1-2; D ambiguous. This CDR3 is 15 amino acids long. V lost 0 bases to trimming and J lost 4 bases, with 12 bases between them. The germline CDR1 and CDR2 sequences are LNHDA and SQIVND (reference sequence). CDR3 coding DNA: TGTGCCAGTAGTATAGATGGGCAGAGGATCTATGGCTACACCTTC. Translation gives CASSIDGQRIYGYTF. The variable domain in full, with the rest retrieved from reference TRBV19 and TRBJ1-2, is DGGITQSPKYLFRKEGQNVTLSCEQNLNHDAMYWYRQDPGQGLRLIYYSQIVNDFQKGDIAEGYSVSREKKESFPLTVTSAQKNPTAFYLCASSIDGQRIYGYTFGSGTRLTVV.

The chain has TRBV12-3 or TRBV12-4 and TRBJ2-5; perhaps TRBD2 as D (6 bases). V lost 3 bases and J lost 5, with 10 bases in between. The CDR3 is 13 residues long. The DNA for the CDR3 is TGTGCCAGCAGTTTTACTAGCCTGGAGACCCAGTACTTC. It yields the protein CASSFTSLETQYF.

This chain joins TRBV14 and TRBJ1-6; maybe TRBD1 (6 bases). This CDR3 contains 20 residues. The V end was cut by 0 bases, the J end by 0 bases, with 18 bases between. Germline lookup yields CDR1 SGHDN and CDR2 FVKESK. CDR3 in amino acids: CASSQDPGVGDVSYNSPLHF. CDR3 nucleotides: TGTGCCAGCAGCCAAGACCCAGGGGTTGGGGACGTCTCCTATAATTCACCCCTCCACTTT. Combining the CDR3 with reference TRBV14 and TRBJ1-6 gives the whole variable domain EAGVTQFPSHSVIEKGQTVTLRCDPISGHDNLYWYRRVMGKEIKFLLHFVKESKQDESGMPNNRFLAERTGGTYSTLKVQPAELEDSGVYFCASSQDPGVGDVSYNSPLHFGNGTRLTVT.

The rearrangement joins TRBV28 to TRBJ1-2, with no clear D. Germline V gene data show CDR1 as MDHEN and CDR2 as SYDVKM. The CDR3 loop spans 13 amino acids. Trimming removed 2 bases at V and 4 bases at J, with 8 bases between. CDR3 sequence (DNA): TGTGCCAGCAGTTTACTGAGAGCCTATGGCTACACCTTC. Translating it yields CASSLLRAYGYTF.

This chain uses TRBV7-8 with TRBJ1-6; 7 nucleotides agree with TRBD1. The CDR3 sequence is 19 residues long. Germline lookup yields CDR1 SGHVS and CDR2 FQNEAQ. The trim removed 0 bases at V and 0 bases at J, leaving 8 bases unmatched. CDR3 residues: CASSLAVTGESSYNSPLHF. CDR3 sequence (DNA): TGTGCCAGCAGCTTAGCGGTCACAGGGGAAAGCTCCTATAATTCACCCCTCCACTTT.

The chain is built from TRBV23-1 and TRBJ2-6; D may be TRBD1 (6 bases). TRBV23-1 is an ORF for which the function is uncertain. CDR3 size: 16 residues. Between the trimmed V and J ends, which lost 0 bases and 1 base, there was a span of 7 bases. In DNA form, the CDR3 reads TGCGCCAGCAGTCAATCCGACAGGTCTGGGGCCAACGTCCTGACTTTC. Amino acids: CASSQSDRSGANVLTF.

In this sample, this clone turned up a few times. The V gene is TRBV24-1, the J gene TRBJ2-3; 11 bases are shared with TRBD2. CDR1 is KGHDR and CDR2 is SFDVKD in the germline V gene. V trimming: 4 bases; J trimming: 4 bases; junction bases outside the gene matches: 9. The CDR3 length is 17 residues. Here the CDR3 DNA reads TGTGCCACCAGTGACCCAACTAGCGGGAGTCCCCCAGATACGCAGTATTTT. Encoded protein: CATSDPTSGSPPDTQYF.

The chain couples TRBV3-1 (or the pseudogene TRBV3-2) to TRBJ1-2; 8 bases match TRBD1. CDR1 is LGHDT, CDR2 YNNKEL, per germline (reference sequence). J gave up 5 bases and V 4 bases, and 9 bases lay outside the gene matches. CDR3 size: 15 residues. CDR3 DNA: TGTGCCAGCAGCCCAACGACAGGGGCCTTTTATGGCTACACCTTC. Translation: CASSPTTGAFYGYTF.

The V call is TRBV20-1, the J call TRBJ2-4; tentative D call: TRBD1 (6 bases). The CDR3 extends over 11 amino acids. The ends were cut back, 3 bases at V and 15 bases at J, with 15 bases in the middle. Germline-derived CDR1 and CDR2 are DFQATT and SNEGSKA (reference sequence). The DNA of the CDR3 is TGCAGTGCTAGGGAGCTAGGCAGGGGGTACTTC. Translated, it gives CSARELGRGYF.

The rearrangement joins TRBV7-9 to TRBJ1-2; D is undetermined. Germline V gene data show CDR1 as SEHNR and CDR2 as FQNEAQ (reference sequence). V was shortened by 6 bases and J by 7 bases, with 18 bases between the two germline ends. The CDR3 is made up of 14 amino acids. CDR3 region: CASRLEGGSRGYTF. CDR3 nucleotides: TGTGCCAGCAGGCTCGAAGGTGGTTCTCGTGGCTACACCTTC. The full variable domain, in which reference TRBV7-9 and TRBJ1-2 provide the parts outside the CDR3, is DTGVSQNPRHKITKRGQNVTFRCDPISEHNRLYWYRQTLGQGPEFLTYFQNEAQLEKSRLLSDRFSAERPKGSFSTLEIQRTEQGDSAMYLCASRLEGGSRGYTFGSGTRLTVV.

V and J are TRBV9 and TRBJ1-4; D is possibly TRBD1 (5 bases). The V end was cut by 2 bases, the J end by 0 bases, with 11 bases between. The CDR3 is 16 amino acids. The germline V gene encodes CDR1 SGDLS and CDR2 YYNGEE. The CDR3 region is CASSVGTGATNEKLFF. CDR3 DNA: TGTGCCAGCAGCGTTGGCACAGGAGCAACTAATGAAAAACTGTTTTTT.

The rearrangement uses TRBV19 and TRBJ2-2, with 7 bases matching TRBD1. The CDR3 sequence is 16 residues long. The V and J ends lost 6 bases and 3 bases, in that order; junction bases with no gene match: 10. CDR1 LNHDA and CDR2 SQIVND come from the germline V gene (reference sequence). The CDR3 loop is CASSQPRGQDTGELFF. The CDR3 nucleotides are TGTGCCAGTAGCCAACCGAGGGGGCAAGACACCGGGGAGCTGTTTTTT.

The V call is TRBV5-4, the J call TRBJ1-6; TRBD1 aligns across 7 bases. Germline CDR1 SGHNT, CDR2 YYREEE (reference sequence). J was trimmed by 7 bases and V by 4 bases; bases with no gene match: 8. The CDR3 extends over 15 amino acids. CDR3 sequence (DNA): TGTGCCAGCAGCCATAGACAGGGACACAATTCACCCCTCCACTTT. This codes for CASSHRQGHNSPLHF.

The chain joins TRBV5-1 to TRBJ2-1, with a possible D match to TRBD1 (6 bases). The germline CDR1 and CDR2 sequences are SGHRS and YFSETQ. V gave up 0 bases and J gave up 6 bases, with 10 bases separating them. CDR3 length: 14 residues. The CDR3 bases are TGCGCCAGCAGCTTGGACAGGGTAGTCAATGAGCAGTTCTTC. It encodes CASSLDRVVNEQFF.

The rearrangement links TRBV3-1 (or the pseudogene TRBV3-2) to TRBJ2-7; D unresolved. V lost 8 bases to trimming and J lost 3 bases, with 5 bases between them. This CDR3 comprises 10 residues. Germline V CDR1 and CDR2: LGHDT, YNNKEL (reference sequence). CDR3 protein: CASGIYEQYF. The CDR3 bases are TGTGCCAGCGGGATCTACGAGCAGTACTTC.

In its sample, this clone was seen many times. The sample carries other DNA sequences with the same CDR3. V gene TRBV2 combines with J gene TRBJ1-2; the match to TRBD1 covers 9 bases. This CDR3 region has 13 residues. V lost 6 bases and J lost 4; bases outside the gene matches: 3. The germline V gene encodes CDR1 SNHLY and CDR2 FYNNEI. CDR3 nucleotide sequence: TGTGCCAGCAGCCCGGGACAGGGCTATGGCTACACCTTC. This sequence encodes CASSPGQGYGYTF.

This chain links TRBV28 with TRBJ2-7; D remains unclear. From germline, CDR1 is MDHEN and CDR2 SYDVKM. This CDR3 has 14 residues. V shed 8 bases and J shed 4 bases, with 18 bases lying between them. The CDR3 protein is CASGPDPHRYEQYF. The CDR3 DNA is TGTGCCAGCGGCCCGGACCCACATAGGTACGAGCAGTACTTC.

J is TRBJ2-5 and V is TRBV4-1, with no clear D. Per the germline V gene, CDR1 is MGHRA and CDR2 is YSYEKL. This CDR3 region has 14 residues. V was pared by 1 base and J by 5 bases, with 11 bases between. CDR3 loop: CASSQVPIRETQYF. The DNA of the CDR3 is TGCGCCAGCAGCCAAGTTCCCATCCGGGAGACCCAGTACTTC.

This sequence joins TRBV25-1 and TRBJ2-7, with 7 bases aligning to TRBD1. The germline V gene encodes CDR1 MGHDK and CDR2 SYGVNS. The CDR3 consists of 13 residues. Trimming cost V 6 bases and J 5 bases; bases outside gene matches: 7. The CDR3 DNA follows: TGTGCCAGCAGACTGACAGGGATGGACGAGCAGTACTTC. This codes for CASRLTGMDEQYF.

The V and J genes are TRBV7-2 and TRBJ1-1; the D is unclear. This CDR3 region has 14 residues. V lost 5 bases and J lost 1, with 11 bases in between. CDR1 and CDR2 (germline): SGHTA, FQGNSA. The CDR3 here is CASSLIGRNTEAFF. In nucleotides, the CDR3 is TGTGCCAGCAGCCTTATTGGGAGGAACACTGAAGCTTTCTTT.